One and the same sample provided the 13 T cell receptor beta chains below, sequenced in a study of T-cell reconstitution after alpha-beta-depleted transplantation in children. Unique molecular identifiers were incorporated when the TCRbeta library was constructed. Each CDR3 protein gets one entry after TCRdb re-called the PCR reads with MiXCR. The data hold about 400,000 distinct CDR3 sequences, with 20% observed a single time. The source was PBMCs from the stem cell graft donor, collected from the stem cell graft. These receptors all stem from a human donor who donated a stem cell graft to a child with acute myeloid leukemia.

This clonotype has more than one count but fewer than ten. This chain uses TRBV29-1 with TRBJ2-7, with D possibly matching TRBD2 (5 bases). V was cut by 7 bases and J by 5 bases, with 15 bases left in between. CDR3 length: 12 amino acids. CDR1 and CDR2 from the germline V gene are SQVTM and ANQGSEA. The CDR3 DNA reads as TGCAGCGCTTCACTAGGGCAGGACGAGCAGTACTTC. It codes for CSASLGQDEQYF.

This clonotype turned up a few times. V gene TRBV12-3 or TRBV12-4 combines with J gene TRBJ2-7; 7 bases agree with TRBD1. The V gene end was trimmed by 6 bases and the J gene end by 7 bases; junction bases not matched to a gene: 9. The CDR3 totals 13 residues. Here the CDR3 reads CASSTDRTREQYF. The DNA for the CDR3 is TGTGCCAGCAGCACGGACAGGACCAGGGAGCAGTACTTC.

The V gene is TRBV7-9, the J gene TRBJ2-1, with 9 bases matching TRBD2. The trim removed 1 base at V and 6 bases at J, leaving 7 bases unmatched. This CDR3 is built from 16 residues. Germline V CDR1 and CDR2: SEHNR, FQNEAQ (reference sequence). The CDR3 sequence is CASSLVALAGINEQFF. The CDR3 nucleotides read TGTGCCAGCAGCTTAGTGGCTCTAGCGGGGATCAATGAGCAGTTCTTC.

This clonotype turned up a few times. The CDR3 protein is CASSQVAAPSSYNEQFF. CDR3 coding DNA: TGCGCCAGCAGCCAAGTGGCAGCTCCGAGCTCCTACAATGAGCAGTTCTTC. The gene calls are TRBV4-3 and TRBJ2-1, with D uncertain. CDR3 length equals 17 residues. The V and J ends lost 1 base and 0 bases respectively, with 13 bases between them. Germline lookup yields CDR1 LGHNA and CDR2 YSLEER.

This clonotype was detected only a few times. The V call is TRBV29-1, the J call TRBJ2-3; 7 bases are a match to TRBD2. The CDR3 is made up of 13 amino acids. In germline, CDR1 is SQVTM, CDR2 ANQGSEA. With V trimmed by 4 bases and J by 5 bases, 6 bases remained unmatched. CDR3 bases: TGCAGCGTTGGGGGCGGGAGCGGAGATACGCAGTATTTT. Protein sequence: CSVGGGSGDTQYF.

This clonotype was seen a handful of times. V and J are TRBV12-3 or TRBV12-4 and TRBJ2-3, with TRBD1 matching 8 bases. The CDR3 has 16 amino acids. Trimming removed 5 bases from V and 0 bases from J; junction bases left unmatched: 7. CDR3 region: CASSTQGATSTDTQYF. For the CDR3, the DNA is TGTGCCAGCAGTACTCAGGGGGCTACTAGCACAGATACGCAGTATTTT.

This clonotype was detected many times. This chain links TRBV19 with TRBJ2-1; D tentatively fits TRBD1 or TRBD2 (5 bases each). The CDR3 spans 17 residues. Germline V gene sequence: CDR1 LNHDA, CDR2 SQIVND (reference sequence). Trimming left V 5 bases short and J 6 bases short, with 23 bases between. The CDR3 spells CASSPRRDGDLFNEQFF. Written as DNA, the CDR3 is TGTGCCAGTAGTCCTCGCCGGGACGGGGATCTTTTCAATGAGCAGTTCTTC. Full variable domain (remainder filled in from reference TRBV19 and TRBJ2-1): DGGITQSPKYLFRKEGQNVTLSCEQNLNHDAMYWYRQDPGQGLRLIYYSQIVNDFQKGDIAEGYSVSREKKESFPLTVTSAQKNPTAFYLCASSPRRDGDLFNEQFFGPGTRLTVL.

As for this clonotype: This may stem from a read error, because a much larger clone lies one nucleotide away. The chain carries TRBV6-4 and TRBJ2-1; 8 nucleotides align to TRBD2. The germline V gene has CDR1 MRHNA and CDR2 SNTAGT. There are 15 residues in the CDR3. The V gene end was trimmed by 6 bases and the J gene end by 4 bases; junction bases not matched to a gene: 8. CDR3 loop: CASRISGGIYNEQFF. The DNA for the CDR3 is TGTGCCAGCAGGATCAGCGGGGGCATTTACAATGAGCAGTTCTTC.

This clonotype showed up many times. The V and J genes are TRBV29-1 and TRBJ1-5; D may be TRBD1 (6 bases). V dropped 5 bases and J dropped 3 bases, with 8 bases sitting between them. From germline, CDR1 is SQVTM and CDR2 ANQGSEA. CDR3 length: 12 residues. CDR3 loop: CSVQGYNQPQHF. The CDR3 DNA sequence: TGCAGCGTTCAGGGGTACAATCAGCCCCAGCATTTT.

The chain employs TRBV7-2 and TRBJ2-2, with 15 bases that match TRBD2. Germline CDR1 reads SGHTA; CDR2 reads FQGNSA. V shed 7 bases, J shed 7 bases, and the junction held 7 bases outside the gene matches. This CDR3 contains 16 residues. The CDR3 is CASIPSGLAGGGELFF. Here the CDR3 DNA reads TGTGCCAGCATCCCATCGGGACTAGCGGGGGGCGGGGAGCTGTTTTTT.

This clonotype showed up just a few times. This sequence joins TRBV6-1 and TRBJ2-2; no definite D call. The CDR3 runs 14 residues. Germline-derived CDR1 and CDR2 are MNHNS and SASEGT. The V end lost 7 bases, the J end lost 5 bases, and 14 bases lay between the germline ends. The CDR3: CASKELLGTGELFF. The DNA for the CDR3 is TGTGCCAGCAAGGAGCTACTGGGAACCGGGGAGCTGTTTTTT.

This chain connects TRBV7-3 to TRBJ2-5; perhaps TRBD1 as D (5 bases). This CDR3 is built from 14 residues. Germline assignment: CDR1 SGHTA and CDR2 FQGTGA. V dropped 2 bases and J dropped 4 bases, with 11 bases sitting between them. This CDR3 is CASSLGNQGETQYF. CDR3 coding DNA: TGTGCCAGCAGCTTAGGGAATCAGGGAGAGACCCAGTACTTC.

The sample holds many counts of this clonotype. This chain uses TRBV12-3 or TRBV12-4 with TRBJ2-2; 10 bases align to TRBD1. This CDR3 has 15 amino acids. J gave up 5 bases and V 5 bases, and 5 bases lay outside the gene matches. CDR3 sequence: CASSPGQGQTGELFF. As DNA, the CDR3 is TGTGCCAGCAGTCCGGGACAGGGGCAGACCGGGGAGCTGTTTTTT.